The 30 T cell receptor beta chains below come from one sample, sequenced in a study of cytomegalovirus exposure and HLA in healthy donors. The PCR made use of 60 Vbeta and 13 Jbeta primers. Produced via immunoSEQ multiplex PCR; TCRdb's table is partial and in-frame only. The top ten clones hold 2% to 3% of a sample with some 110,000 clones, 75% of them seen once. The material sequenced was PBMCs. These receptors originate from a man in his forties in good health and CMV-seronegative.

This chain joins TRBV6-4 and TRBJ1-2, with D possibly being TRBD1 (5 bases). Germline V gene data show CDR1 as MRHNA and CDR2 as SNTAGT. The length of the CDR3 is 13 residues. V was shortened by 7 bases and J by 0 bases, with 9 bases between the two germline ends. CDR3 residues: CASIRGANYGYTF. CDR3 coding DNA: TGTGCCAGCATAAGGGGTGCTAACTATGGCTACACCTTC.

The V and J genes are TRBV29-1 and TRBJ2-5; 7 nucleotides align to TRBD1. J was trimmed by 5 bases and V by 7 bases; bases with no gene match: 7. The CDR3 is made up of 12 amino acids. In germline, CDR1 is SQVTM, CDR2 ANQGSEA. The CDR3 is CSAVGGRETQYF. The CDR3 nucleotides are TGCAGCGCCGTAGGGGGCAGGGAGACCCAGTACTTC.

The chain carries TRBV6-6 and TRBJ1-4; D is undetermined. In germline, CDR1 is MNHNY, CDR2 SVGAGI (reference sequence). Trimming took off 0 bases at V and 8 bases at J, with 16 bases between the two ends. This CDR3 has 16 amino acids. The CDR3 DNA follows: TGTGCCAGCAGTTACTCGAATGGACCGGGAGGGGAAAAACTGTTTTTT. Its translation is CASSYSNGPGGEKLFF.

The genes are TRBV28 and TRBJ1-5; no reliable D call. The CDR3 contains 14 residues. Germline loops: CDR1 MDHEN, CDR2 SYDVKM. The V gene lost 5 bases and the J gene lost 1 base, with 9 bases spanning the gap. The CDR3 is CASSRPLSNQPQHF. DNA for the CDR3: TGTGCCAGCAGTCGGCCACTAAGCAATCAGCCCCAGCATTTT. The full variable domain, in which reference TRBV28 and TRBJ1-5 provide the parts outside the CDR3, is DVKVTQSSRYLVKRTGEKVFLECVQDMDHENMFWYRQDPGLGLRLIYFSYDVKMKEKGDIPEGYSVSREKKERFSLILESASTNQTSMYLCASSRPLSNQPQHFGDGTRLSIL.

The chain combines TRBV11-2 with TRBJ2-1; TRBD1 is a possible D gene (6 bases). The CDR3 extends over 14 amino acids. Trimming pared 5 bases from V and 6 bases from J, leaving 14 bases between. In germline, CDR1 is SGHAT, CDR2 FQNNGV. The chain's CDR3 is CASSRTTGPNEQFF. In DNA form, the CDR3 reads TGTGCCAGCAGCCGCACGACAGGCCCCAATGAGCAGTTCTTC.

This chain uses TRBV7-2 with TRBJ2-1; 9 positions match TRBD2. The CDR3 loop spans 15 amino acids. CDR1 and CDR2 (germline): SGHTA, FQGNSA. With 6 bases clipped from V and 9 bases from J, the junction kept 12 bases outside the gene matches. In DNA form, the CDR3 reads TGTGCCAGCAGACCACCTAGCGGGGTCGGCGGTGAGCAGTTCTTC. It yields the protein CASRPPSGVGGEQFF.

The chain has TRBV6-1 and TRBJ1-1, with D possibly matching TRBD1 (6 bases). V was clipped by 6 bases and J by 3 bases, with 14 bases between them. This CDR3 region has 14 residues. Germline values: CDR1 MNHNS, CDR2 SASEGT. The CDR3 DNA is TGTGCCAGCAGCCTAGGACAGAGGGACACTGAAGCTTTCTTT. Its protein is CASSLGQRDTEAFF.

This chain links TRBV19 with TRBJ1-2; 9 nucleotides line up with TRBD1. Germline V gene sequence: CDR1 LNHDA, CDR2 SQIVND (reference sequence). V lost 9 bases to trimming and J lost 2 bases; unmatched junction nucleotides: 10. The CDR3 covers 15 residues. CDR3 DNA: TGTGCCAGCAGGACAGGGGCGCCCCCGAACTATGGCTACACCTTC. It yields the protein CASRTGAPPNYGYTF.

The rearrangement joins TRBV7-6 to TRBJ1-1; D is uncertain. Trimming stripped 5 bases from V and 0 bases from J, with 10 bases between. The CDR3 length is 14 residues. Germline CDR1 SGHVS, CDR2 FNYEAQ. The CDR3 protein is CASSLSGLNTEAFF. In DNA, the CDR3 is TGTGCCAGCAGCCTATCGGGGTTGAACACTGAAGCTTTCTTT. Combining the CDR3 with reference TRBV7-6 and TRBJ1-1 gives the whole variable domain GAGVSQSPRYKVTKRGQDVALRCDPISGHVSLYWYRQALGQGPEFLTYFNYEAQQDKSGLPNDRFSAERPEGSISTLTIQRTEQRDSAMYRCASSLSGLNTEAFFGQGTRLTVV.

This clone was seen once. The V and J genes are TRBV2 and TRBJ2-3; D is possibly TRBD1 (6 bases). CDR1 is SNHLY and CDR2 is FYNNEI in the germline V gene. The CDR3 is 15 residues long. Trimming left V 7 bases short and J 2 bases short, with 16 bases between. CDR3: CASMRRDKTTDTQYF. CDR3 DNA sequence: TGTGCCAGCATGCGCAGGGACAAGACCACAGATACGCAGTATTTT.

The rearrangement links TRBV18 to TRBJ2-7, with no clear D. The CDR3 totals 11 residues. CDR1 is KGHSH, CDR2 LQKENI, per germline. Trimming left V 6 bases short and J 4 bases short, with 7 bases between. The CDR3 region is CASSTEYEQYF. Here the CDR3 DNA reads TGTGCCAGCTCCACAGAGTACGAGCAGTACTTC.

This rearrangement joins TRBV15 to TRBJ2-1; 8 bases are a match to TRBD2. Germline values: CDR1 LNHNV, CDR2 YYDKDF (reference sequence). The CDR3 is made up of 17 amino acids. The ends lost 0 bases at V and 6 bases at J; junction bases unmatched: 10. CDR3 amino acids: CATSRDRAGGLFNEQFF. CDR3 nucleotide sequence: TGTGCCACCAGCAGAGATCGGGCGGGGGGCCTCTTCAATGAGCAGTTCTTC.

The V and J genes are TRBV15 and TRBJ2-7, with TRBD1 as a possible D gene (6 bases). The CDR3 is 18 residues long. V was shortened by 6 bases and J by 1 base, with 25 bases between the two germline ends. The V gene's germline CDR1 is LNHNV and CDR2 YYDKDF (reference sequence). In DNA form, the CDR3 reads TGTGCCACCAGTGGAGAGCTTCTACCGGGACATGGATCCTACGAGCAGTACTTC. Its translation is CATSGELLPGHGSYEQYF.

The chain uses TRBV9 and TRBJ2-7; D gene ambiguous. Per the germline V gene, CDR1 is SGDLS and CDR2 is YYNGEE. The V gene lost 1 base and the J gene lost 7 bases, with 15 bases spanning the gap. The CDR3 consists of 14 residues. The CDR3 DNA follows: TGTGCCAGCAGCGTAACCCCTACCTCCAAGGAGCAGTACTTC. Translating it yields CASSVTPTSKEQYF.

J is TRBJ2-7 and V is TRBV11-2; 7 nucleotides agree with TRBD2. V lost 2 bases to trimming and J lost 6 bases; unmatched junction nucleotides: 7. Germline CDR1 is SGHAT and CDR2 is FQNNGV. The CDR3 is 14 residues long. The CDR3 nucleotides read TGTGCCAGCAGCTTAAATCGGGGGGTCGGCGAGCAGTACTTC. Amino acids: CASSLNRGVGEQYF.

V usage is TRBV19 and J usage is TRBJ2-2, with 7 nucleotides matching TRBD1. Germline CDR1 reads LNHDA; CDR2 reads SQIVND (reference sequence). The CDR3 totals 14 residues. V was pared by 3 bases and J by 6 bases, with 4 bases of the junction left unmatched. This chain's CDR3 is CASSIQGEPGELFF. In nucleotides, the CDR3 is TGTGCCAGTAGTATCCAGGGGGAGCCCGGGGAGCTGTTTTTT.

The chain couples TRBV27 to TRBJ2-2; 8 positions agree with TRBD2. CDR1 is MNHEY and CDR2 is SMNVEV in the germline V gene (reference sequence). The CDR3 totals 17 residues. V lost 0 bases to trimming and J lost 0 bases; unmatched junction nucleotides: 3. The CDR3 protein is CASSLSSGATNTGELFF. In DNA, the CDR3 is TGTGCCAGCAGTTTATCTAGCGGGGCGACGAACACCGGGGAGCTGTTTTTT.

The V call is TRBV10-3, the J call TRBJ1-1; 9 bases align to TRBD1. With V trimmed by 0 bases and J by 5 bases, 4 bases remained unmatched. Germline-derived CDR1 and CDR2 are ENHRY and SYGVKD. The CDR3 totals 15 residues. The CDR3 loop is CAISESGTGLTEAFF. CDR3 nucleotides: TGTGCCATCAGTGAGTCAGGGACAGGGCTGACTGAAGCTTTCTTT.

V usage is TRBV7-8 and J usage is TRBJ2-2, with a weak D call TRBD2 (6 bases). CDR3 size: 12 residues. Germline assignment: CDR1 SGHVS and CDR2 FQNEAQ. V lost 6 bases and J 6 bases, leaving 8 bases between the germline ends. The CDR3 nucleotides are TGTGCCAGCAGACCTAGCGCCGGGGAGCTGTTTTTT. This sequence encodes CASRPSAGELFF.

V is TRBV7-2 and J is TRBJ2-5, with TRBD2 identical over 8 bases. Germline CDR1 is SGHTA and CDR2 is FQGNSA. The CDR3 has 16 residues. Trimming cost V 0 bases and J 1 base; bases outside gene matches: 4. The CDR3 here is CASSLAPGTSQETQYF. The CDR3 coding sequence is TGTGCCAGCAGCTTAGCTCCGGGGACTAGCCAAGAGACCCAGTACTTC.

A few counts support this clone. The chain uses TRBV14 and TRBJ2-7; 10 bases fit TRBD1. The CDR3 covers 14 residues. CDR1 and CDR2 (germline): SGHDN, FVKESK. Trimming cost V 4 bases and J 2 bases; bases outside gene matches: 2. CDR3 residues: CASSRDRGAYEQYF. As DNA, the CDR3 is TGTGCCAGCAGCCGGGACAGGGGAGCCTACGAGCAGTACTTC.

Only a few counts were recorded for this clone. V and J are TRBV5-1 and TRBJ2-3, with D maybe TRBD2 (6 bases). The CDR3 extends over 16 amino acids. The germline V gene encodes CDR1 SGHRS and CDR2 YFSETQ. The V end lost 0 bases, the J end lost 6 bases, and 17 bases lay between the germline ends. The CDR3 region has the DNA TGCGCCAGCAGCTTGGTGGTAGCGGAAACCGGCGATACGCAGTATTTT. Protein: CASSLVVAETGDTQYF. Full variable domain (missing parts from reference TRBV5-1 and TRBJ2-3): KAGVTQTPRYLIKTRGQQVTLSCSPISGHRSVSWYQQTPGQGLQFLFEYFSETQRNKGNFPGRFSGRQFSNSRSEMNVSTLELGDSALYLCASSLVVAETGDTQYFGPGTRLTVL.

The chain combines TRBV4-1 with TRBJ2-3, with 13 bases identical to TRBD2. Germline loops: CDR1 MGHRA, CDR2 YSYEKL. The junction had 7 bases not matched to a gene; V was cut back by 1 base and J by 6 bases. The CDR3 is made up of 17 amino acids. This CDR3 is CASSQVVGTSGVDTQYF. CDR3 sequence (DNA): TGCGCCAGCAGCCAAGTAGTGGGGACTAGCGGGGTTGATACGCAGTATTTT.

Only one count was recorded for this clone. V is TRBV12-5 and J is TRBJ2-7; TRBD1 might be the D (6 bases). V shed 0 bases and J shed 3 bases, with 6 bases lying between them. Germline CDR1 reads LGHNT; CDR2 reads FRNRAP. CDR3 length: 13 residues. The CDR3 DNA reads as TGTGCTAGTGGTTTGGTAGGGGGCTACGAGCAGTACTTC. Its protein product is CASGLVGGYEQYF.

This clone was observed once. This sequence joins TRBV5-4 and TRBJ1-1, with TRBD1 as a possible D gene (6 bases). The CDR3 runs to 14 residues. V dropped 4 bases and J dropped 3 bases, with 13 bases sitting between them. Germline lookup yields CDR1 SGHNT and CDR2 YYREEE (reference sequence). In nucleotides, the CDR3 is TGTGCCAGCAGCCCCGTAGGGGGGGACACTGAAGCTTTCTTT. It translates to CASSPVGGDTEAFF.

This clone appeared once. The genes are TRBV29-1 and TRBJ2-1; 7 nucleotides match TRBD1. V lost 6 bases and J lost 6; bases outside the gene matches: 11. Germline CDR1 reads SQVTM; CDR2 reads ANQGSEA. The CDR3 contains 14 residues. As DNA, the CDR3 is TGCAGCGTCCTAACAGGGGTTGGAGCCAATGAGCAGTTCTTC. It specifies CSVLTGVGANEQFF.

V is TRBV2 and J is TRBJ1-4, with no clear D. The CDR3 runs to 14 residues. The V end lost 7 bases, the J end lost 4 bases, and 13 bases lay between the germline ends. Germline CDR1 and CDR2: SNHLY and FYNNEI. The chain's CDR3 is CASIAGRGNEKLFF. The CDR3 nucleotides are TGTGCCAGCATCGCCGGGCGGGGTAATGAAAAACTGTTTTTT.

The chain has TRBV7-8 and TRBJ2-5; TRBD2 might be the D (5 bases). The CDR3 runs 17 residues. The V and J ends lost 5 bases and 1 base respectively, with 20 bases between them. CDR1 and CDR2 from the germline V gene are SGHVS and FQNEAQ. CDR3 sequence (DNA): TGTGCCAGCAGCCAGCAGGCGCGTACTAGTCGCCAAGAGACCCAGTACTTC. Translated: CASSQQARTSRQETQYF.

The chain has TRBV10-3 and TRBJ1-2, with D hard to call. This CDR3 spans 12 amino acids. The V end lost 5 bases, the J end lost 3 bases, and 7 bases lay between the germline ends. CDR1 and CDR2 (germline): ENHRY, SYGVKD. The CDR3 DNA sequence: TGTGCCATCAGTTACGCAGACTATGGCTACACCTTC. Amino acids: CAISYADYGYTF.

The gene calls are TRBV4-1 and TRBJ1-1; D gene uncertain. Germline V gene lookup returns CDR1 MGHRA and CDR2 YSYEKL. The V end was cut by 3 bases, the J end by 10 bases, with 15 bases between. The CDR3 loop spans 13 amino acids. CDR3 region: CASSHSNGFGAFF. The CDR3, as DNA: TGCGCCAGCAGCCACTCAAACGGGTTCGGAGCTTTCTTT.